This T cell receptor beta chain was documented in a study of OX40 agonist ivuxolimab in advanced cancers. Study context: Dose-escalation patients had hepatocellular carcinoma, melanoma, renal cell or head and neck cancer.

Produced via immunoSEQ multiplex PCR; TCRdb's table is partial and in-frame only. The sample consists of tens of thousands of clones, about 87% of them appearing once. This CDR3 spans 14 amino acids. Germline V lookup: CDR1 SGHRS, CDR2 YFSETQ. V lost 4 bases, J lost 5 bases, and 15 bases lay in between. A history of autoimmune disease or systemic immunosuppression excluded patients. Notes on the study in general: At 0.1 to 3.0 mg/kg and by week 6, CD4+ and CD8+ T cells in the blood had expanded clonally.

A note on this clone: Its matching antigen is unknown.

The TCR comes from an adult with an advanced solid tumor such as melanoma, head and neck, liver or kidney cancer. V usage is TRBV5-1 and J usage is TRBJ1-1; D unclear. Sequenced material: CD4+ or CD8+ T cells sorted from blood, taken in a trial of the OX40 agonist ivuxolimab. The CDR3 sequence is CASSVEGGFTEAFF. The CDR3 nucleotides are TGCGCCAGCAGCGTCGAGGGCGGTTTTACTGAAGCTTTCTTT. The full variable domain, completed using reference TRBV5-1 and TRBJ1-1, is KAGVTQTPRYLIKTRGQQVTLSCSPISGHRSVSWYQQTPGQGLQFLFEYFSETQRNKGNFPGRFSGRQFSNSRSEMNVSTLELGDSALYLCASSVEGGFTEAFFGQGTRLTVV.